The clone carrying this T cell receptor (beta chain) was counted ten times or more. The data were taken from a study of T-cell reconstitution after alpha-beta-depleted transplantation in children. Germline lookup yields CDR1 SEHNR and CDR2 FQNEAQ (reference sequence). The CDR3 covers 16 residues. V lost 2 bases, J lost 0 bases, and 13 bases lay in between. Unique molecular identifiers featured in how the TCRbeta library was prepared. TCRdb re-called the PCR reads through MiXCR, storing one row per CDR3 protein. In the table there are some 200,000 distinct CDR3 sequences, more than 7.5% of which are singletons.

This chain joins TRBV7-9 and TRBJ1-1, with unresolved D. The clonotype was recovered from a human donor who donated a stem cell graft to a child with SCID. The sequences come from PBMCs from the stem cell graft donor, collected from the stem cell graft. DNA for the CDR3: TGTGCCAGCAGCTTATTAGGCGGGTGGATGAACACTGAAGCTTTCTTT. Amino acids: CASSLLGGWMNTEAFF.